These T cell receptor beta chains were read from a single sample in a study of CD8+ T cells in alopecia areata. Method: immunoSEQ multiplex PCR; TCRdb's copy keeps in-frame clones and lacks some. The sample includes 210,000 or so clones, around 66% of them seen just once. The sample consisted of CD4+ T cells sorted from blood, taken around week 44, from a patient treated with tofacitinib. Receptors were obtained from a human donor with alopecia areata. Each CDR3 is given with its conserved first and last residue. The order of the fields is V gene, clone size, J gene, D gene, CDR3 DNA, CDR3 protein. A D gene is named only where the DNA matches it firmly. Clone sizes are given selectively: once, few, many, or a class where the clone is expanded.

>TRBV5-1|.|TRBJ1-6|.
TGCGCCAGCAGCTTGGGGCAGGGGAATTCACCCCTCCACTTT
CASSLGQGNSPLHF
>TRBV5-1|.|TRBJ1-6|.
TGTGCCAGCAGCTTGTGGGCGGCGAATTCACCCCTCCACTTT
CASSLWAANSPLHF
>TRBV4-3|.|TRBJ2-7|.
TGCGCCAGCAGCCAAGACGGCGCAGCCTACGAGCAGTACTTC
CASSQDGAAYEQYF
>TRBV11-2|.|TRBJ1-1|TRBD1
TGTGCCAGCAGCTGGGGACAGGGTAACACTGAAGCTTTCTTT
CASSWGQGNTEAFF
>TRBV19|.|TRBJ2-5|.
TGTGCCAGTAGTATGACTAGAGTGGGCGGAGAGACCCAGTACTTC
CASSMTRVGGETQYF
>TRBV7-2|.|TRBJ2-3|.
TGTGCCAGCAGCCGTGTACTCACAGATACGCAGTATTTT
CASSRVLTDTQYF
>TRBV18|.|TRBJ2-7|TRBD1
TGTGCCAGCTCACCACCGGACAGGGGCGAGCAGTACTTC
CASSPPDRGEQYF
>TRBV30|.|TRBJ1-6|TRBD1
TGTGCCTGTCGACAGGGGTCCTATAATTCACCCCTCCACTTT
CACRQGSYNSPLHF
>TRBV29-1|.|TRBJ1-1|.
TGCAGCACCCGGACAGTGATGAACACTGAAGCTTTCTTT
CSTRTVMNTEAFF
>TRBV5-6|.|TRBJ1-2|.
TGTGCCAGCAGCTTATGGACGGCCCGCAGCTACACCTTC
CASSLWTARSYTF
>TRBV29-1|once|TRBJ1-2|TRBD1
TGCAGCGTTGAAGATCGTGGACAGGATTATGGCTACACCTTC
CSVEDRGQDYGYTF
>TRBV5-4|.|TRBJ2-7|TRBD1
TGTGCCAGCAGCCCCGGGACAGGGGGCTGGGAGCAGTACTTC
CASSPGTGGWEQYF
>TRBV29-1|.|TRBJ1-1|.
TGCAGCGTTGAAGTGGGGAGCGAAGCTTTCTTT
CSVEVGSEAFF
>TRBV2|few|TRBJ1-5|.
TGTGCCAGCAGCGTGACAGGCAACAATCAGCCCCAGCATTTT
CASSVTGNNQPQHF